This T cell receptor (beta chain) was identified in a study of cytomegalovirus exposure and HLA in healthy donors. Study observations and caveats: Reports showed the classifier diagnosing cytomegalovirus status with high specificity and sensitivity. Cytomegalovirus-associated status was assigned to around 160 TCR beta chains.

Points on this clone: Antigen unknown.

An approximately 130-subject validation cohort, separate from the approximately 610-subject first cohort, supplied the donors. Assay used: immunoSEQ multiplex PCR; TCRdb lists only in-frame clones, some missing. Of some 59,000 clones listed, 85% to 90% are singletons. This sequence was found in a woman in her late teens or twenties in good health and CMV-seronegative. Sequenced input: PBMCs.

CDR3 residues: CASGLAGGRSETQYF. CDR3 DNA: TGTGCCAGCGGCCTAGCGGGAGGGAGATCGGAGACCCAGTACTTC. The chain joins TRBV28 to TRBJ2-5; 12 nucleotides agree with TRBD2. Germline V lookup: CDR1 MDHEN, CDR2 SYDVKM. This CDR3 is 15 amino acids long. After removal of 8 bases from V and 5 bases from J, the junction contained 9 bases not matched to a gene.